This T cell receptor (beta chain) was captured in a study of T cell responses to AZD1222 COVID-19 vaccine. This clone was recorded once. The antigen remains undetermined. General observations from the study: Clonal diversity may have been underestimated, and the donors were mostly white British, with more females than males. Unmutated variant regions are reportedly targeted by nearly half of spike-specific TCRs. Spike was spanned by vaccine-associated CD4 TCRs, which were dominant at 160-218 and 743-854.

Clones were read by immunoSEQ multiplex PCR, and TCRdb kept only the in-frame ones, dropping some. The sample records roughly 200,000 clones, just over 90% being singletons. Sequenced here: peripheral blood, sampled on day 0 of MenACWY control vaccination. The sequence derives from an adult in good health.

The CDR3 nucleotides are TGTGCCAGCACCACGGGGCTAGTAACCGGGGAGCTGTTTTTT. The encoded protein is CASTTGLVTGELFF. The chain carries TRBV6-5 and TRBJ2-2; D could derive from TRBD1 or TRBD2 (5 bases each). Germline CDR1 reads MNHEY; CDR2 reads SVGAGI. V was pared by 7 bases and J by 5 bases, with 14 bases between. The CDR3 totals 14 residues.